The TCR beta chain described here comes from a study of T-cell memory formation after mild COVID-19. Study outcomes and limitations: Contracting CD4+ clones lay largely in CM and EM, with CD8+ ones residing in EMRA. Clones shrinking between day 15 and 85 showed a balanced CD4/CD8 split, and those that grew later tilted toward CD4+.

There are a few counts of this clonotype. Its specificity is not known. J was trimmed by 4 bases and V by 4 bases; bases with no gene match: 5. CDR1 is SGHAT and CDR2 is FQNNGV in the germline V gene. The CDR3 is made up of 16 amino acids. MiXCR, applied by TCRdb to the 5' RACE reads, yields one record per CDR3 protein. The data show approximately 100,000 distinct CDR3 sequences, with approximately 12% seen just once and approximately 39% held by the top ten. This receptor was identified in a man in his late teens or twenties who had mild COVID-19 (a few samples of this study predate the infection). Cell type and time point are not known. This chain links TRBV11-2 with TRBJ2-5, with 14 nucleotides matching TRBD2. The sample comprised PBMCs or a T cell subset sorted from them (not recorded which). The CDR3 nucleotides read TGTGCCAGCAGCTACCGGACTAGCGGGGGGCCAGAGACCCAGTACTTC. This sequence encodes CASSYRTSGGPETQYF. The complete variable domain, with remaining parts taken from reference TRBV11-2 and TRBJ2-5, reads EAGVAQSPRYKIIEKRQSVAFWCNPISGHATLYWYQQILGQGPKLLIQFQNNGVVDDSQLPKDRFSAERLKGVDSTLKIQPAKLEDSAVYLCASSYRTSGGPETQYFGPGTRLLVL.